Included here is one T cell receptor (beta chain) sequence, with context. This record belongs to a study of control samples from healthy donors and cancer patients. Generated by immunoSEQ multiplex PCR, the TCRdb table keeps only in-frame clones and is missing some. The table shows under 450,000 clones, with approximately 90% occurring only once. Trimming left V 3 bases short and J 2 bases short, with 8 bases between. Germline assignment: CDR1 SGHTA and CDR2 FQGTGA. The CDR3 loop spans 13 amino acids. The chain has TRBV7-3 and TRBJ2-7; D gene uncertain. This receptor was taken from a man aged 35 to 55 with head and neck cancer. The sample comprised PBMCs. The DNA of the CDR3 is TGTGCCAGCAGCTTCGGGCAAACCTACGAGCAGTACTTC. Encoded protein: CASSFGQTYEQYF.